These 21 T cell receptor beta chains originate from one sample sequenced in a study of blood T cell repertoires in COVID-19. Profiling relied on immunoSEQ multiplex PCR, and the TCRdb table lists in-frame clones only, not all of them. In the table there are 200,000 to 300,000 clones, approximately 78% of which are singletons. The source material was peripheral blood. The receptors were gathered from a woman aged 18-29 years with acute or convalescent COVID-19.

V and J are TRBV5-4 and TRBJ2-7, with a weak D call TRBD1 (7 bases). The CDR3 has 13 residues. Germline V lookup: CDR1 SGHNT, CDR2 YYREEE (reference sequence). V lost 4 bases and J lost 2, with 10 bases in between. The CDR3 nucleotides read TGTGCCAGCAGCGGCGGGACAGCCTACGAGCAGTACTTC. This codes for CASSGGTAYEQYF.

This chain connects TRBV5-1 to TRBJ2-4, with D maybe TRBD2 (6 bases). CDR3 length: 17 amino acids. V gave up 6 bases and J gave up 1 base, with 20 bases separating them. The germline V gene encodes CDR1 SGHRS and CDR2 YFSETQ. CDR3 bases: TGCGCCAGCACCCTTCGGCCGGGGACTGGGGCCAAAAACATTCAGTACTTC. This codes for CASTLRPGTGAKNIQYF.

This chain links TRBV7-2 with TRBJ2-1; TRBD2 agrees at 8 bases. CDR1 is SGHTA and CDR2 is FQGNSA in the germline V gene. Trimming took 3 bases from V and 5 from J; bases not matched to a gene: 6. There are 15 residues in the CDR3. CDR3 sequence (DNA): TGTGCCAGCAGCTTCTGGCGGGAGGCTCACAATGAGCAGTTCTTC. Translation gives CASSFWREAHNEQFF.

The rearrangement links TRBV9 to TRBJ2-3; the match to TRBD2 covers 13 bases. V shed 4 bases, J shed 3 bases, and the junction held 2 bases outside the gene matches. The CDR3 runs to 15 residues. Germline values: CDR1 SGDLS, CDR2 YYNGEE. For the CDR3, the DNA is TGTGCCAGCAGCCGACTAGCGGGAGGAACAGATACGCAGTATTTT. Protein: CASSRLAGGTDTQYF.

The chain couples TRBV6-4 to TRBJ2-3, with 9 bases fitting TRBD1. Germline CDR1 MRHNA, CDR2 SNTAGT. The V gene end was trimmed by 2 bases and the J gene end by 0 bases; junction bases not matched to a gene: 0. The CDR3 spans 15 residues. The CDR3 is CASSDGTGSTDTQYF. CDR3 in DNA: TGTGCCAGCAGTGACGGGACAGGGAGCACAGATACGCAGTATTTT.

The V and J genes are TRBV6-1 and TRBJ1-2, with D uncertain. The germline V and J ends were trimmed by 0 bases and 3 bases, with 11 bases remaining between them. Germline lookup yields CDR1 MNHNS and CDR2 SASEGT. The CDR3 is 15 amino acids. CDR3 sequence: CASSEAGSLDYGYTF. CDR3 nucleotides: TGTGCCAGCAGTGAAGCAGGGAGCTTGGACTATGGCTACACCTTC.

The CDR3 here is CASSQSSRIGGRGYNEQFF. The CDR3 DNA reads TGCGCCAGCAGCCAATCGTCGAGAATAGGCGGGAGGGGTTACAATGAGCAGTTCTTC. The chain recombines TRBV4-3 with TRBJ2-1; 9 bases are a match to TRBD2. V shed 2 bases and J 4 bases; nucleotides not matched to a gene: 15. Germline V gene lookup returns CDR1 LGHNA and CDR2 YSLEER. The CDR3 consists of 19 residues.

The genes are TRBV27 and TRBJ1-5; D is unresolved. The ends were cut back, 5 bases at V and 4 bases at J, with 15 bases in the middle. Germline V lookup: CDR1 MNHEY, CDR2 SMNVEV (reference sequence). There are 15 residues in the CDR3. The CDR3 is CASSPGLGGNQPQHF. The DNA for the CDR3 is TGTGCCAGCAGTCCCGGACTAGGTGGAAATCAGCCCCAGCATTTT.

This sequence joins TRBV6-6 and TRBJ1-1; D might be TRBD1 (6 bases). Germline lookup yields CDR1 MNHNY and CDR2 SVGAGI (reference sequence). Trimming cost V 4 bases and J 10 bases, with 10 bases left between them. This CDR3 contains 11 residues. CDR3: CASSFPGAAFF. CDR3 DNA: TGTGCCAGCAGTTTCCCAGGGGCAGCTTTCTTT.

CDR3 coding DNA: TGTGCCAGTAGTATAGCTTGGCTACAGACGTGGAGCAATCAGCCCCAGCATTTT. Amino acids: CASSIAWLQTWSNQPQHF. The V and J genes are TRBV19 and TRBJ1-5; no firm D call. The germline V and J ends were trimmed by 1 base and 1 base, with 17 bases remaining between them. The CDR3 has 18 amino acids. Germline assignment: CDR1 LNHDA and CDR2 SQIVND (reference sequence).

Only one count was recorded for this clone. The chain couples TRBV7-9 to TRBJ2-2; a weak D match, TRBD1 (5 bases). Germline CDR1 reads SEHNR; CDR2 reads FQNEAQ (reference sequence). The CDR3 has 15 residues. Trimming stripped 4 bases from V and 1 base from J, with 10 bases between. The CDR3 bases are TGTGCCAGCAGCTCTCTTAGGGGGAACACCGGGGAGCTGTTTTTT. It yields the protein CASSSLRGNTGELFF.

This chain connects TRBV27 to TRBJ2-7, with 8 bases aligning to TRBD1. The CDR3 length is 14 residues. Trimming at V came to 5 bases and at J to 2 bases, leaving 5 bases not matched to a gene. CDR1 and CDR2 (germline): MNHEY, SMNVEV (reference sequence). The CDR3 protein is CASSHGTGPYEQYF. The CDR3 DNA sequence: TGTGCCAGCAGTCACGGGACAGGTCCCTACGAGCAGTACTTC.

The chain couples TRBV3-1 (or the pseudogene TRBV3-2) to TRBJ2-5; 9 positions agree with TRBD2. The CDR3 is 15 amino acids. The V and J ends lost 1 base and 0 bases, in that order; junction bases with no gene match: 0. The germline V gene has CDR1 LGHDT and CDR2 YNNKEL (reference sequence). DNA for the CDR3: TGTGCCAGCAGCCAAGTAGCGGGAGACCAAGAGACCCAGTACTTC. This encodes CASSQVAGDQETQYF.

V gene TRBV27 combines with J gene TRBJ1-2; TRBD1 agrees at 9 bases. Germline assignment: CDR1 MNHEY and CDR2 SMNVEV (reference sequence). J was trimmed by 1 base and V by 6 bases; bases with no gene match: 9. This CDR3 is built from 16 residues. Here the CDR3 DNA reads TGTGCCAGCAGGATGGACAGGGGCTGGGGTAACTATGGCTACACCTTC. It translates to CASRMDRGWGNYGYTF.

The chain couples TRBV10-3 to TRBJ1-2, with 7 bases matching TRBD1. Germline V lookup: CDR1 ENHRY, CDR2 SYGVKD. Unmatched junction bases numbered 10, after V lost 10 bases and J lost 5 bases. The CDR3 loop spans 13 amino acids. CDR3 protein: CATRAEGAYGYTF. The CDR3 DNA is TGTGCCACCAGGGCGGAGGGGGCGTATGGCTACACCTTC.

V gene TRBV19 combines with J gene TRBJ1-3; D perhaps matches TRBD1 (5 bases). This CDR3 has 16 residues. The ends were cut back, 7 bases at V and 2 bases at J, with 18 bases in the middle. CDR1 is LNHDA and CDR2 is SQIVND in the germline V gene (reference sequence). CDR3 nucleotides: TGTGCCAGTACTAGTCGGGGGACGGAGCCTGGAAACACCATATATTTT. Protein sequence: CASTSRGTEPGNTIYF.

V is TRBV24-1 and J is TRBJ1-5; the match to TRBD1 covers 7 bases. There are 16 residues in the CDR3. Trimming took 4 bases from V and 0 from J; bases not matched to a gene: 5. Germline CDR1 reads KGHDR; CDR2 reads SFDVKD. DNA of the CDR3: TGTGCCACCAGTGAGGGACAGATGAATAGCAATCAGCCCCAGCATTTT. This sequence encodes CATSEGQMNSNQPQHF.

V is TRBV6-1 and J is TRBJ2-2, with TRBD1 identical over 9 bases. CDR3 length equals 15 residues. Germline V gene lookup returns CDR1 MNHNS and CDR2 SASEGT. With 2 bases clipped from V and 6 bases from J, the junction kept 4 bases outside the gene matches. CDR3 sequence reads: CASSEWGQGSGELFF. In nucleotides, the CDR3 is TGTGCCAGCAGTGAATGGGGACAGGGCTCCGGGGAGCTGTTTTTT.

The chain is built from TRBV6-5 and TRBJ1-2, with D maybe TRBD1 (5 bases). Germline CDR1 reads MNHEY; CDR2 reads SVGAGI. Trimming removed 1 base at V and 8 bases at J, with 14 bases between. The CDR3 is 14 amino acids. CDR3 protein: CASSYYLGAGGYTF. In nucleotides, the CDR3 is TGTGCCAGCAGTTACTACTTAGGGGCCGGGGGCTACACCTTC.

The CDR3: CAWNPGLAFNEQFF. In nucleotides, the CDR3 is TGTGCCTGGAACCCGGGACTAGCGTTCAATGAGCAGTTCTTC. The V and J genes are TRBV30 and TRBJ2-1; 10 bases agree with TRBD2. CDR3 length: 14 residues. Per germline, CDR1 GTSNPN and CDR2 SVGIG (reference sequence). V was pared by 4 bases and J by 6 bases, with 6 bases of the junction left unmatched.

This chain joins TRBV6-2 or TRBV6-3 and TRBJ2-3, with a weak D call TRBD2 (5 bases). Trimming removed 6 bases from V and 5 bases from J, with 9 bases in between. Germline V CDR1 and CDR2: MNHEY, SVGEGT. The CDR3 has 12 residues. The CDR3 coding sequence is TGTGCCAGCAGCTATCGGGGAGATACGCAGTATTTT. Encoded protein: CASSYRGDTQYF.